This TCR beta chain was captured by sequencing in a study of cytomegalovirus exposure and HLA in healthy donors. In the study overall: About 79 million unique TCRs from HLA-typed donors were held in an early data release.

PCR involved 60 Vbeta and 13 Jbeta primers. In the original analysis: Later, tens of millions of unique TCR beta chains were counted in an analysis, and approximately 10 million of them were shared. Profiled with immunoSEQ multiplex PCR; TCRdb holds only in-frame clones, not every one. V and J calls and clone size are given by that table; D and trimming were obtained from the DNA. The sample lists about 52,000 clones; 60% to 75% were seen once. The germline V gene has CDR1 SGHNT and CDR2 YYREEE (reference sequence). Trimming stripped 3 bases from V and 5 bases from J, with 14 bases between. The CDR3 sequence is 14 residues long.

The chain carries TRBV5-4 and TRBJ1-1; D possibly corresponds to TRBD1 (5 bases). Sequencing was done on a sample of PBMCs. The receptor's source is a woman between 45 and 65 years old in good health and CMV-seronegative. CDR3 in amino acids: CASSSHSGETEAFF. The CDR3 nucleotides read TGTGCCAGCAGCTCCCACTCGGGGGAAACTGAAGCTTTCTTT. Variable domain in full (rest from reference TRBV5-4 and TRBJ1-1): ETGVTQSPTHLIKTRGQQVTLRCSSQSGHNTVSWYQQALGQGPQFIFQYYREEENGRGNFPPRFSGLQFPNYSSELNVNALELDDSALYLCASSSHSGETEAFFGQGTRLTVV.